The 18 T cell receptor beta chains below all came from one sample that was sequenced in a study of blood T cells in healthy people across ages. Alongside a J-beta primer mix, a sample-barcoded 5' primer served in a second PCR lasting about 6 to 11 cycles. Via MiXCR, TCRdb re-called the 5' RACE reads, giving one row per CDR3 protein. The sample includes more than 650,000 distinct CDR3 sequences, less than 70% of them seen just once. Sample: blood. The source is an elderly man in good health.

The rearrangement uses TRBV25-1 and TRBJ1-2; D gene uncertain. The V gene lost 4 bases and the J gene lost 4 bases, with 13 bases spanning the gap. This CDR3 spans 14 amino acids. CDR1 is MGHDK, CDR2 SYGVNS, per germline. CDR3 DNA: TGTGCCAGCAGTGGCCCGGCGGAGGGCTATGGCTACACCTTC. Its protein is CASSGPAEGYGYTF.

The chain recombines TRBV10-2 with TRBJ2-7, with a weak D call TRBD1 (5 bases). Trimming pared 4 bases from V and 0 bases from J, leaving 13 bases between. CDR1 is WSHSY and CDR2 is SAAADI in the germline V gene. CDR3 length: 15 amino acids. For the CDR3, the DNA is TGCGCCAGCAGTGCATCAGGGATTCCCTCCTACGAGCAGTACTTC. Its protein product is CASSASGIPSYEQYF.

This chain connects TRBV2 to TRBJ2-4; D is perhaps TRBD1 (6 bases). Germline V CDR1 and CDR2: SNHLY, FYNNEI. Trimming took off 3 bases at V and 0 bases at J, with 9 bases between the two ends. CDR3 length: 15 residues. The CDR3 DNA sequence: TGTGCCAGCAGTGAGGGACAAACAGCCAAAAACATTCAGTACTTC. As protein: CASSEGQTAKNIQYF.

The J gene is TRBJ2-1, the V gene TRBV29-1, with D possibly matching TRBD2 (5 bases). CDR1 SQVTM and CDR2 ANQGSEA come from the germline V gene. This CDR3 has 14 amino acids. Trimming removed 5 bases at V and 4 bases at J, with 15 bases between. Here the CDR3 DNA reads TGCAGCGTTTTTCGGGATGGAATGTACAATGAGCAGTTCTTC. Residues: CSVFRDGMYNEQFF.

The chain combines TRBV20-1 with TRBJ2-3; TRBD1 agrees at 8 bases. The CDR3 sequence is 16 residues long. Trimming took 0 bases from V and 0 from J; bases not matched to a gene: 5. Germline values: CDR1 DFQATT, CDR2 SNEGSKA (reference sequence). The CDR3 nucleotides read TGCAGTGCTAGAGACCCCACAGGGGGAAGCACAGATACGCAGTATTTT. It codes for CSARDPTGGSTDTQYF.

This clonotype has more than one count but fewer than ten. The V and J genes are TRBV15 and TRBJ2-1, with no clear D. CDR1 and CDR2 (germline): LNHNV, YYDKDF (reference sequence). The CDR3 runs 17 residues. V was shortened by 0 bases and J by 2 bases, with 14 bases between the two germline ends. CDR3: CATSRDRWQPTYNEQFF. CDR3 sequence (DNA): TGTGCCACCAGCAGAGACCGATGGCAGCCAACCTACAATGAGCAGTTCTTC.

This chain uses TRBV29-1 with TRBJ1-3, with 9 bases identical to TRBD1. Germline CDR1 and CDR2: SQVTM and ANQGSEA. The CDR3 sequence is 12 residues long. J was trimmed by 7 bases and V by 5 bases; bases with no gene match: 3. Written as DNA, the CDR3 is TGCAGCGTTCGGACAGGGGTGAACACCATATATTTT. This gives the protein CSVRTGVNTIYF.

This clonotype was detected a few times. The chain carries TRBV7-2 and TRBJ2-5, with 7 positions matching TRBD2. CDR1 is SGHTA and CDR2 is FQGNSA in the germline V gene. The CDR3 spans 15 residues. J gave up 3 bases and V 1 base, and 5 bases lay outside the gene matches. The CDR3 sequence: CASSLGGRAEETQYF. The CDR3 nucleotides read TGTGCCAGCAGCTTAGGTGGGAGGGCTGAAGAGACCCAGTACTTC.

The chain combines TRBV6-5 with TRBJ2-7; 8 bases fit TRBD2. The DNA end is a closer match to TRBJ2-5, so the J assignment may be wrong. The CDR3 extends over 14 amino acids. Germline assignment: CDR1 MNHEY and CDR2 SVGAGI. The CDR3 coding sequence is TGTGCCAGCAGTTCACTAGCGGCCTTGGTGACCCAGTACTTC. It codes for CASSSLAALVTQYF.

V and J are TRBV12-3 or TRBV12-4 and TRBJ1-2; no reliable D call. Between the trimmed V and J ends, which lost 3 bases and 3 bases, there was a span of 11 bases. The CDR3 consists of 14 residues. CDR3 coding DNA: TGTGCCAGCAGTTTGATGTTCGGATACTATGGCTACACCTTC. Its translation is CASSLMFGYYGYTF.

The chain joins TRBV5-6 to TRBJ2-1; the match to TRBD2 covers 8 bases. This CDR3 has 16 amino acids. J lost 2 bases, V lost 0 bases, and 4 bases had no gene match. Germline V gene lookup returns CDR1 SGHDT and CDR2 YYEEEE. The CDR3 here is CASSLAPGGPYNEQFF. CDR3 in DNA: TGTGCCAGCAGCTTGGCCCCGGGAGGGCCCTACAATGAGCAGTTCTTC.

J is TRBJ2-7 and V is TRBV6-8; TRBD1 matches 7 bases. The germline gives CDR1 MNHGY, CDR2 SAAAGT. With V trimmed by 7 bases and J by 2 bases, 5 bases remained unmatched. The CDR3 is 13 amino acids. The CDR3 loop is CASNRGYPYEQYF. CDR3 nucleotides: TGTGCCAGCAACAGGGGTTATCCCTACGAGCAGTACTTC.

This clonotype was picked up a small number of times. The chain couples TRBV6-4 to TRBJ2-3, with D possibly matching TRBD1 (5 bases). The CDR3 extends over 16 amino acids. V was shortened by 6 bases and J by 3 bases, with 19 bases between the two germline ends. Germline CDR1 MRHNA, CDR2 SNTAGT. The CDR3 DNA is TGTGCCAGCAGCCCGGGCCACAGGACCCCTACAGATACGCAGTATTTT. Translation: CASSPGHRTPTDTQYF.

The CDR3, as DNA: TGTGCCAGCAGTTACGCCCCCGGGAGAATGGGTGAGACCCAGTACTTC. Its translation: CASSYAPGRMGETQYF. The chain combines TRBV5-5 with TRBJ2-5, with a tentative D call TRBD2 (6 bases). Trimming removed 5 bases from V and 5 bases from J, with 22 bases in between. Germline loops: CDR1 SGHKS, CDR2 YYEKEE (reference sequence). There are 16 residues in the CDR3.

The chain joins TRBV6-6 to TRBJ2-5; 9 bases are shared with TRBD2. V gave up 5 bases and J gave up 4 bases; unmatched junction bases: 11. CDR1 and CDR2 from the germline V gene are MNHNY and SVGAGI (reference sequence). The length of the CDR3 is 16 residues. CDR3 DNA sequence: TGTGCCAGCAGTACCAGGGGTAGCGGGAGTACAGAGACCCAGTACTTC. Its translation is CASSTRGSGSTETQYF.

The J gene is TRBJ2-7, the V gene TRBV4-2, with TRBD1 identical over 11 bases. The germline V gene encodes CDR1 LGHNA and CDR2 YNFKEQ. This CDR3 spans 15 amino acids. V was pared by 4 bases and J by 2 bases, with 4 bases of the junction left unmatched. Written as DNA, the CDR3 is TGTGCCAGCAGCCCCCGGGACAGGGGGGCCTACGAGCAGTACTTC. Residues: CASSPRDRGAYEQYF.

The chain employs TRBV11-2 and TRBJ1-2, with TRBD1 identical over 8 bases. Germline assignment: CDR1 SGHAT and CDR2 FQNNGV. V gave up 5 bases and J gave up 8 bases; unmatched junction bases: 13. CDR3 size: 15 residues. The CDR3 spells CASSMEDRALGGYTF. The CDR3, as DNA: TGTGCCAGCAGCATGGAGGACAGGGCGCTGGGAGGCTACACCTTC.

With respect to this clonotype: Being one base from a much bigger clone, this may be a read error. The CDR3 is CASSLGLAENYEQFF. CDR3 DNA sequence: TGTGCCAGCAGCTTAGGGCTAGCTGAGAACTACGAGCAGTTCTTC. The chain couples TRBV11-2 to TRBJ2-1; possibly TRBD2 for D (5 bases). CDR1 is SGHAT, CDR2 FQNNGV, per germline. Deletions cut 1 base from V and 10 bases from J, with 17 bases between. The CDR3 is 15 residues long.